These T cell receptor beta chains were read from a single sample in a study of human T cells and chemical hapten exposure. TCRdb passed the RACE reads through MiXCR, listing each CDR3 protein once. The sample has fewer than 85,000 distinct CDR3 sequences; around 9.3% are singletons. The sequenced sample consisted of whole blood. The source of these receptors is a female donor in good health. Some clones in this sample may be carry-over from other donors' samples. Both conserved end residues are part of each CDR3. D genes are given only for firm matches. Part of the rows lack a size; the others show once, few, many or a class for expanded clones.

j_call clone_size d_call v_call cdr3_nt cdr3_aa
TRBJ1-2 few NA TRBV6-5 TGTGCCAGCACTAACCCAGAGGGCTATGGCTACACCTTC CASTNPEGYGYTF
TRBJ2-7 NA TRBD2 TRBV6-5 TGTGCCAGCAGTTATTCGGGACTAGCAGAGTACGAGCAGTACTTC CASSYSGLAEYEQYF
TRBJ2-5 many NA TRBV27 TGTGCCAGCAGTTATGACCCTATTGGGGGAGAGACCCAGTACTTC CASSYDPIGGETQYF
TRBJ1-5 few NA TRBV6-6 TGTGCCAGCAGAGCCGGAGAAGGTTTGAGCAATCAGCCCCAGCATTTT CASRAGEGLSNQPQHF
TRBJ1-1 NA NA TRBV25-1 TGTGCCAGCAGTGATTACAGGGTAGTCGAAGGGGCGAACACTGAAGCTTTCTTT CASSDYRVVEGANTEAFF
TRBJ2-1 few NA TRBV5-1 TGCGCCAGCAGCTCCTTTTCAAACCCCTACAATGAGCAGTTCTTC CASSSFSNPYNEQFF
TRBJ1-5 few NA TRBV12-3/TRBV12-4 TGTGCCAGCAATGAAAGGGGGTATCAGCCCCAGAATTTT CASNERGYQPQNF
TRBJ1-1 many NA TRBV7-2 TGTGCCAGCAGCTCGGTTGGGAGGGAGGGTGAAGCTTTCTTT CASSSVGREGEAFF
TRBJ1-5 NA NA TRBV12-3/TRBV12-4 TGTGCCAGCAGTCGACAAGACAATCAGCCCCAGCATTTT CASSRQDNQPQHF
TRBJ2-7 NA NA TRBV7-9 TGTGCCAGCAGCCGGACAGCCGGCTACGAGCAGTACTTC CASSRTAGYEQYF
TRBJ2-7 few NA TRBV29-1 TGCAGCGTTGTACTGACCTACGAGCAGTACTTC CSVVLTYEQYF
TRBJ1-2 NA NA TRBV28 TGTGCCAGCAGGGCCCCGGACCGCGGTATCCAGTGGGGAGGCTACACCTTC CASRAPDRGIQWGGYTF